Sequencing of this T cell receptor beta chain was carried out in a study of blood T cell repertoires in COVID-19. At the level of the study: The origin of the acute and convalescent COVID-19 samples was the United States, Italy and Spain. PBMCs, B-cell-depleted T cells, or T cells provided the cDNA or gDNA that made up the material.

Sequencing used immunoSEQ multiplex PCR; TCRdb keeps in-frame clones, though not all of them. The sample has about 260,000 clones, 75% to 90% seen once. Trimming removed 3 bases at V and 0 bases at J, with 21 bases between. The CDR3 runs to 19 residues. Germline lookup yields CDR1 GTSNPN and CDR2 SVGIG (reference sequence). The chain links TRBV30 to TRBJ1-6, with D unresolved. Sequenced input: PBMCs or T cells enriched from blood (not recorded which). The TCR comes from a woman aged 25 to 39 with acute COVID-19. The CDR3 sequence: CAWRVSPVGSSSYNSPLHF. CDR3 DNA: TGTGCCTGGAGGGTATCACCGGTGGGCAGTAGCTCCTATAATTCACCCCTCCACTTT.